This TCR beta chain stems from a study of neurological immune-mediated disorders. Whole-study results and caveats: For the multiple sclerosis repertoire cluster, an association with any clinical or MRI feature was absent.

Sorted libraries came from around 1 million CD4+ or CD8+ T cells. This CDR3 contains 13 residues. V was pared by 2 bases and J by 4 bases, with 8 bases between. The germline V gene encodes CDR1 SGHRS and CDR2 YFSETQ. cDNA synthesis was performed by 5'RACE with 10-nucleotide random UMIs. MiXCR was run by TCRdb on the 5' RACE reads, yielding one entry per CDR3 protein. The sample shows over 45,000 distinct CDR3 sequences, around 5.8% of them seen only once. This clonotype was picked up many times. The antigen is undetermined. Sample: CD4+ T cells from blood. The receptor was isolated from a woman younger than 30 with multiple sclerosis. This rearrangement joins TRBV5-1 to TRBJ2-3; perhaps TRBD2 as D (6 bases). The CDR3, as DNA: TGCGCCAGCAGCTTCGGAGGGGCAGATACGCAGTATTTT. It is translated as CASSFGGADTQYF.